The 7 T cell receptor beta chains listed next were all sequenced from one sample in a study of graft-versus-host responses after intestinal transplantation. Measured with immunoSEQ multiplex PCR; TCRdb has only the in-frame clones, and not every one. The sample lists about 94,000 clones; 91% were seen once. These TCRs are of unknown antigen specificity. The sample consisted of unstimulated CD8+ T cells sorted from spleen or lymph node cells, taken before intestinal transplant. The receptor set was obtained from a human donor who received an intestinal transplant.

This rearrangement joins TRBV19 to TRBJ1-1, with D unresolved. CDR1 and CDR2 from the germline V gene are LNHDA and SQIVND (reference sequence). The CDR3 spans 13 residues. The ends were cut back, 6 bases at V and 4 bases at J, with 12 bases in the middle. For the CDR3, the DNA is TGTGCCAGTAGAATATCACGGGTCACTGAAGCTTTCTTT. This encodes CASRISRVTEAFF.

Comment on this clone: A read error may produce the germline difference seen at one junction end. The chain recombines TRBV9 with TRBJ2-6; tentatively, D is TRBD1 (5 bases). Germline assignment: CDR1 SGDLS and CDR2 YYNGEE. CDR3 size: 16 residues. CDR3 loop: CASSGPVALGADVLTF. CDR3 in DNA: TGTGCCAGCAGCGGACCCGTCGCGTTAGGGGCCGACGTCCTGACTTTC. The full variable domain, completed using reference TRBV9 and TRBJ2-6, is DSGVTQTPKHLITATGQRVTLRCSPRSGDLSVYWYQQSLDQGLQFLIQYYNGEERAKGNILERFSAQQFPDLHSELNLSSLELGDSALYFCASSGPVALGADVLTFGAGSRLTVL.

This chain connects TRBV7-4 to TRBJ2-7; 8 bases are shared with TRBD1. V was clipped by 2 bases and J by 1 base; unmatched bases: 10. Germline loops: CDR1 SGHVT, CDR2 SQSDAQ. CDR3 length: 17 amino acids. CDR3 DNA sequence: TGTGCCAGCAGCTTATGGACCGGACAGGGAGGTTCCTACGAGCAGTACTTC. It yields the protein CASSLWTGQGGSYEQYF.

The chain joins TRBV7-9 to TRBJ2-1, with D hard to call. Looked up from germline, CDR1 is SEHNR and CDR2 is FQNEAQ (reference sequence). The CDR3 is 12 amino acids. The V end was cut by 3 bases, the J end by 4 bases, with 4 bases between. CDR3 in DNA: TGTGCCAGCAGCTTCCTTTACAATGAGCAGTTCTTC. Protein product: CASSFLYNEQFF.

The J gene is TRBJ2-2, the V gene TRBV9; 14 nucleotides align to TRBD2. Trimming cost V 2 bases and J 7 bases; bases outside gene matches: 16. This CDR3 spans 20 amino acids. CDR1 is SGDLS and CDR2 is YYNGEE in the germline V gene. In DNA form, the CDR3 reads TGTGCCAGCAGCGTGGGATACCCGGGACTAGCGGGAGCTCTGGGCGGGGAGCTGTTTTTT. Amino acid sequence: CASSVGYPGLAGALGGELFF.

This chain connects TRBV4-1 to TRBJ1-5; D gene uncertain. This CDR3 spans 15 amino acids. The V end was cut by 4 bases, the J end by 4 bases, with 14 bases between. Per the germline V gene, CDR1 is MGHRA and CDR2 is YSYEKL. CDR3 in DNA: TGCGCCAGCAGCCCCCGAGTGGCTAGTAATCAGCCCCAGCATTTT. Translation: CASSPRVASNQPQHF.

This clone was recorded once. V usage is TRBV11-2 and J usage is TRBJ2-7, with 8 bases lining up with TRBD2. Unmatched junction bases numbered 7, after V lost 0 bases and J lost 3 bases. The V gene's germline CDR1 is SGHAT and CDR2 FQNNGV. CDR3 length: 16 residues. CDR3: CASSLEMGGGIYEQYF. CDR3 bases: TGTGCCAGCAGCTTAGAAATGGGCGGGGGGATCTACGAGCAGTACTTC.